The next 28 T cell receptor beta chains were all read from a single sample in a study of T cell responses to AZD1222 COVID-19 vaccine (dated by TCRdb to about 2021). The receptor library was made with the immunoSEQ multiplex PCR assay. This is the immuneACCESS table as TCRdb keeps it, with only in-frame sequences that have V and J called. A part of the clones is gone; compared with another copy, unresolved V genes explain less than half, and the rest is unexplained. The sample yields about 120,000 clones; under 95% were counted once. Less than 6% of the sample rests with the top ten. Sample time point, as interpreted from the label and publication: about 28 days (+/-7) after the second vaccine dose. Specimen: peripheral blood, collected 28 days after the second AZD1222 dose. These receptors all stem from an adult who received the AZD1222 COVID-19 vaccine.

This clone came up once. The chain joins TRBV9 to TRBJ2-7; D is possibly TRBD1 (6 bases). Trimming removed 4 bases from V and 3 bases from J, with 14 bases in between. The CDR3 has 14 residues. CDR1 is SGDLS and CDR2 is YYNGEE in the germline V gene. The CDR3 nucleotides are TGTGCCAGCAGCCCCAGGGACATTGACTACGAGCAGTACTTC. It translates to CASSPRDIDYEQYF.

This clone is a singleton in its sample. This CDR3 is also generated by other DNA sequences in the sample. This sequence joins TRBV11-2 and TRBJ1-5, with 8 nucleotides matching TRBD1. The CDR3 spans 15 residues. Germline V CDR1 and CDR2: SGHAT, FQNNGV. V shed 0 bases, J shed 7 bases, and the junction held 5 bases outside the gene matches. The CDR3 DNA sequence: TGTGCCAGCAGCTTAGAAGACAGGGGCGGGCAGCCCCAGCATTTT. Translated: CASSLEDRGGQPQHF.

The rearrangement uses TRBV7-8 and TRBJ2-5, with TRBD2 matching 11 bases. Germline-derived CDR1 and CDR2 are SGHVS and FQNEAQ. Trimming removed 0 bases from V and 4 bases from J; junction bases left unmatched: 1. CDR3 length equals 15 residues. CDR3 loop: CASSLALAGGETQYF. In nucleotides, the CDR3 is TGTGCCAGCAGCTTAGCCCTAGCGGGGGGAGAGACCCAGTACTTC.

The genes are TRBV9 and TRBJ2-1, with D perhaps TRBD1 (6 bases). The V and J ends lost 2 bases and 5 bases respectively, with 11 bases between them. The CDR3 covers 14 residues. CDR1 is SGDLS, CDR2 YYNGEE, per germline. The chain's CDR3 is CASSVTGHNNEQFF. The CDR3, as DNA: TGTGCCAGCAGCGTCACAGGGCATAACAATGAGCAGTTCTTC.

The chain uses TRBV6-5 and TRBJ1-1; no reliable D call. This CDR3 is 15 amino acids long. CDR1 and CDR2 from the germline V gene are MNHEY and SVGAGI. Deletions cut 2 bases from V and 0 bases from J, with 10 bases between. CDR3 protein: CASSYGTAMNTEAFF. The CDR3, as DNA: TGTGCCAGCAGTTACGGAACAGCCATGAACACTGAAGCTTTCTTT.

The gene calls are TRBV25-1 and TRBJ1-4; D is possibly TRBD1 (5 bases). This CDR3 contains 15 residues. The germline V and J ends were trimmed by 8 bases and 6 bases, with 19 bases remaining between them. CDR1 is MGHDK, CDR2 SYGVNS, per germline. The CDR3 nucleotides are TGTGCCAGCGGAGGACAAGGAGTCGGGGATGAAAAACTGTTTTTT. Its protein product is CASGGQGVGDEKLFF. Complete variable domain (other parts from reference TRBV25-1 and TRBJ1-4): EADIYQTPRYLVIGTGKKITLECSQTMGHDKMYWYQQDPGMELHLIHYSYGVNSTEKGDLSSESTVSRIRTEHFPLTLESARPSHTSQYLCASGGQGVGDEKLFFGSGTQLSVL.

The chain is built from TRBV28 and TRBJ2-1; D perhaps matches TRBD1 (5 bases). Germline V gene data show CDR1 as MDHEN and CDR2 as SYDVKM. V lost 6 bases to trimming and J lost 4 bases, with 7 bases between them. CDR3 length equals 12 residues. CDR3 region: CASSPGYNEQFF. CDR3 nucleotide sequence: TGTGCCAGCAGCCCAGGGTACAATGAGCAGTTCTTC.

The chain has TRBV7-2 and TRBJ1-6; no definite D call. There are 15 residues in the CDR3. Deletions cut 1 base from V and 2 bases from J, with 6 bases between. Germline assignment: CDR1 SGHTA and CDR2 FQGNSA. Here the CDR3 reads CASSLVGAYNSPLHF. For the CDR3, the DNA is TGTGCCAGCAGCTTAGTTGGGGCCTATAATTCACCCCTCCACTTT.

The V call is TRBV27, the J call TRBJ1-2; TRBD1 agrees at 10 bases. Germline V gives CDR1 MNHEY, CDR2 SMNVEV (reference sequence). With 5 bases clipped from V and 8 bases from J, the junction kept 11 bases outside the gene matches. The CDR3 runs 15 residues. The CDR3 loop is CASSMTPGQGLGYTF. The CDR3 coding sequence is TGTGCCAGCAGTATGACCCCGGGACAGGGGTTAGGCTACACCTTC.

The J gene is TRBJ2-7, the V gene TRBV6-6, with 9 bases lining up with TRBD2. CDR1 is MNHNY and CDR2 is SVGAGI in the germline V gene (reference sequence). The CDR3 consists of 15 residues. After removal of 1 base from V and 5 bases from J, the junction contained 6 bases not matched to a gene. This CDR3 reads CASSYFERGADEQYF. The CDR3 nucleotides are TGTGCCAGCAGTTACTTTGAGCGGGGGGCAGACGAGCAGTACTTC.

The gene calls are TRBV5-1 and TRBJ2-3; a possible D gene is TRBD2 (6 bases). The germline V and J ends were trimmed by 1 base and 3 bases, with 12 bases remaining between them. The germline gives CDR1 SGHRS, CDR2 YFSETQ. The CDR3 length is 15 residues. The DNA for the CDR3 is TGCGCCAGCAGCTTGCGGGGGATAGGAACAGATACGCAGTATTTT. Encoded protein: CASSLRGIGTDTQYF.

Comment on this clone: Other DNA sequences in the sample encode the same CDR3. The J gene is TRBJ1-5, the V gene TRBV6-5, with D uncertain. The V gene lost 0 bases and the J gene lost 3 bases, with 3 bases spanning the gap. This CDR3 is 13 amino acids long. Germline assignment: CDR1 MNHEY and CDR2 SVGAGI. The CDR3 here is CASSYSSNQPQHF. In DNA form, the CDR3 reads TGTGCCAGCAGTTACTCTTCCAATCAGCCCCAGCATTTT.

CDR3 region: CASSSNQDYTF. In DNA form, the CDR3 reads TGCGCCAGCAGCTCCAATCAAGACTACACCTTC. This chain links TRBV5-1 with TRBJ1-2; no firm D call. CDR1 is SGHRS, CDR2 YFSETQ, per germline. This CDR3 has 11 residues. Trimming shortened V by 3 bases and J by 10 bases, and 10 bases separated the two germline ends.

V gene TRBV6-5 combines with J gene TRBJ1-4; D unclear. The V gene's germline CDR1 is MNHEY and CDR2 SVGAGI. Trimming pared 5 bases from V and 3 bases from J, leaving 10 bases between. There are 14 residues in the CDR3. The CDR3 here is CASSRDTSNEKLFF. CDR3 DNA: TGTGCCAGCAGTAGAGACACGTCTAATGAAAAACTGTTTTTT.

J is TRBJ1-2 and V is TRBV5-5; 7 bases align to TRBD1. The CDR3 is 16 residues long. The V gene end was trimmed by 4 bases and the J gene end by 2 bases; junction bases not matched to a gene: 11. The V gene's germline CDR1 is SGHKS and CDR2 YYEKEE (reference sequence). The CDR3 loop is CASSPGPTGPNYGYTF. In DNA, the CDR3 is TGTGCCAGCAGCCCGGGCCCGACAGGGCCGAACTATGGCTACACCTTC.

This clone showed up just once. This rearrangement joins TRBV11-1 to TRBJ2-3, with a tentative D call TRBD2 (6 bases). V lost 5 bases to trimming and J lost 4 bases, with 16 bases between them. The CDR3 extends over 15 amino acids. Germline V gene data show CDR1 as SGHAT and CDR2 as FQDESV (reference sequence). The CDR3 region has the DNA TGTGCCAGCAGCCCTACTATAGGCGGGGCAGATACGCAGTATTTT. This sequence encodes CASSPTIGGADTQYF. Full variable domain (outside the CDR3, taken from reference TRBV11-1 and TRBJ2-3): EAEVAQSPRYKITEKSQAVAFWCDPISGHATLYWYRQILGQGPELLVQFQDESVVDDSQLPKDRFSAERLKGVDSTLKIQPAELGDSAMYLCASSPTIGGADTQYFGPGTRLTVL.

A note on this clone: In the same sample, other DNA sequences code for this CDR3. The chain uses TRBV30 and TRBJ1-1; D is uncertain. CDR3 length equals 13 residues. Germline V gives CDR1 GTSNPN, CDR2 SVGIG (reference sequence). With 0 bases removed from V and 2 bases from J, the gap between germline ends came to 7 bases. The CDR3 bases are TGTGCCTGGAGTGTTAGCTCAAACACTGAAGCTTTCTTT. It is translated as CAWSVSSNTEAFF.

The chain recombines TRBV11-3 with TRBJ2-1; 9 bases are a match to TRBD2. The trim removed 4 bases at V and 8 bases at J, leaving 9 bases unmatched. The germline gives CDR1 SGHNT, CDR2 YENEEA. The CDR3 extends over 15 amino acids. Here the CDR3 DNA reads TGTGCCAGCAGCTCCCGGACTAGCGCCGGAGATGAGCAGTTCTTC. Translated: CASSSRTSAGDEQFF.

This clone was counted a single time. The J gene is TRBJ2-2, the V gene TRBV6-2 or TRBV6-3; 11 positions agree with TRBD2. V dropped 0 bases and J dropped 3; count of bases not matched to a gene: 0. Germline V gene data show CDR1 as MNHEY and CDR2 as SVGEGT. CDR3 length: 16 amino acids. CDR3 amino acids: CASSYSTSGDTGELFF. The CDR3 DNA reads TGTGCCAGCAGTTACTCGACTAGCGGGGACACCGGGGAGCTGTTTTTT.

The chain employs TRBV10-1 and TRBJ1-4, with a possible D match to TRBD1 (6 bases). Germline V CDR1 and CDR2: WNHNN, SYGVQD (reference sequence). Trimming pared 6 bases from V and 7 bases from J, leaving 15 bases between. This CDR3 is 14 amino acids long. CDR3 nucleotide sequence: TGCGCCAGCAGCGCCGGGGGCGAAGGTGAAAAACTGTTTTTT. Protein sequence: CASSAGGEGEKLFF.

The V call is TRBV18, the J call TRBJ2-5, with a tentative D call TRBD2 (6 bases). Germline CDR1 is KGHSH and CDR2 is LQKENI. The CDR3 extends over 15 amino acids. Trimming took off 4 bases at V and 2 bases at J, with 14 bases between the two ends. The CDR3 loop is CASSLQPLAQETQYF. CDR3 nucleotide sequence: TGTGCCAGCTCACTCCAACCGCTAGCGCAAGAGACCCAGTACTTC.

This clone is a singleton in its sample. The V call is TRBV5-1, the J call TRBJ2-3, with a tentative D call TRBD1 (5 bases). V lost 0 bases and J lost 2, with 13 bases in between. This CDR3 is 16 amino acids long. In germline, CDR1 is SGHRS, CDR2 YFSETQ. Here the CDR3 DNA reads TGCGCCAGCAGCTTGGGGGGCTGGGTGACCACAGATACGCAGTATTTT. This sequence encodes CASSLGGWVTTDTQYF.

This chain connects TRBV12-5 to TRBJ2-7; TRBD1 is a possible D gene (6 bases). The CDR3 is 14 amino acids. Trimming removed 1 base from V and 3 bases from J, with 10 bases in between. CDR1 is LGHNT and CDR2 is FRNRAP in the germline V gene. CDR3: CASGLEVGGYEQYF. CDR3 bases: TGTGCTAGTGGTTTGGAGGTAGGGGGCTACGAGCAGTACTTC.

The chain recombines TRBV5-5 with TRBJ2-3, with 8 bases that match TRBD2. There are 15 residues in the CDR3. V trimming: 3 bases; J trimming: 0 bases; junction bases outside the gene matches: 3. In germline, CDR1 is SGHKS, CDR2 YYEKEE (reference sequence). Here the CDR3 DNA reads TGTGCCAGCAGCTCTACTAGCGGTAGCACAGATACGCAGTATTTT. It is translated as CASSSTSGSTDTQYF. Full variable domain (missing parts from reference TRBV5-5 and TRBJ2-3): DAGVTQSPTHLIKTRGQQVTLRCSPISGHKSVSWYQQVLGQGPQFIFQYYEKEERGRGNFPDRFSARQFPNYSSELNVNALLLGDSALYLCASSSTSGSTDTQYFGPGTRLTVL.

The chain recombines TRBV6-5 with TRBJ2-5; D is perhaps TRBD2 (5 bases). This CDR3 region has 14 residues. Germline lookup yields CDR1 MNHEY and CDR2 SVGAGI. V lost 5 bases, J lost 3 bases, and 13 bases lay in between. CDR3 residues: CASSPLTSKETQYF. The CDR3 DNA follows: TGTGCCAGCAGTCCTCTCACTAGTAAAGAGACCCAGTACTTC.

The V gene is TRBV27, the J gene TRBJ1-1, with D possibly matching TRBD1 (5 bases). From germline, CDR1 is MNHEY and CDR2 SMNVEV (reference sequence). The CDR3 is 14 amino acids. V lost 0 bases, J lost 4 bases, and 9 bases lay in between. The CDR3 sequence is CASSLSSGATEAFF. As DNA, the CDR3 is TGTGCCAGCAGTTTATCGAGCGGGGCCACTGAAGCTTTCTTT.

The chain uses TRBV7-2 and TRBJ1-1; D gene unclear. CDR3 size: 15 residues. Deletions cut 1 base from V and 1 base from J, with 10 bases between. The germline V gene has CDR1 SGHTA and CDR2 FQGNSA. CDR3: CASSLEASQNTEAFF. The DNA for the CDR3 is TGTGCCAGCAGCTTAGAGGCCAGCCAGAACACTGAAGCTTTCTTT.

The J gene is TRBJ2-5, the V gene TRBV3-1 (or the pseudogene TRBV3-2); the D is unclear. The CDR3 loop spans 14 amino acids. V gave up 0 bases and J gave up 5 bases, with 10 bases separating them. Per the germline V gene, CDR1 is LGHDT and CDR2 is YNNKEL (reference sequence). The CDR3 reads CASSQDPLPETQYF. CDR3 nucleotide sequence: TGTGCCAGCAGCCAAGATCCACTCCCCGAGACCCAGTACTTC.